Presented here are 29 T cell receptor beta chains from one specimen sequenced in a study of early T cells in non-severe SARS-CoV-2 infection. Each CDR3 protein gets one entry after TCRdb re-called the 5' RACE reads with MiXCR. The sample holds 30,000 to 40,000 distinct CDR3 sequences, around 6.9% seen once. The sample consisted of whole blood, taken at baseline. The receptors stem from an adult who was a healthcare worker with PCR-confirmed SARS-CoV-2 infection or an uninfected control (not recorded which).

This clonotype came up a few times. The CDR3 here is CASSSTGFGELFF. As DNA, the CDR3 is TGTGCCAGCAGTTCGACAGGGTTCGGGGAGCTGTTTTTT. This sequence joins TRBV12-3 or TRBV12-4 and TRBJ2-2; 7 bases line up with TRBD1. This CDR3 is 13 amino acids long. The V and J ends lost 4 bases and 7 bases, in that order; junction bases with no gene match: 3.

Many counts were recorded for this clonotype. The chain is built from TRBV6-1 and TRBJ2-7, with 9 bases lining up with TRBD1. Trimming removed 1 base from V and 7 bases from J; junction bases left unmatched: 5. Germline V gene lookup returns CDR1 MNHNS and CDR2 SASEGT. The CDR3 length is 14 residues. Written as DNA, the CDR3 is TGTGCCAGCAGTGAAGAAGGGACAGGGCGGGAGCAGTACTTC. The encoded protein is CASSEEGTGREQYF.

This chain connects TRBV20-1 to TRBJ2-7, with no clear D. V dropped 4 bases and J dropped 0 bases, with 10 bases sitting between them. Germline V gene sequence: CDR1 DFQATT, CDR2 SNEGSKA (reference sequence). The CDR3 consists of 13 residues. The CDR3 nucleotides read TGCAGTGCTAACCAGCGAGTCTCCTACGAGCAGTACTTC. This gives the protein CSANQRVSYEQYF.

This clonotype has just a few counts. V is TRBV9 and J is TRBJ2-5, with a weak D call TRBD2 (5 bases). Germline V gene sequence: CDR1 SGDLS, CDR2 YYNGEE. Trimming pared 3 bases from V and 5 bases from J, leaving 17 bases between. The CDR3 contains 15 residues. CDR3 sequence: CASSASEGRAETQYF. CDR3 sequence (DNA): TGTGCCAGCAGCGCTTCCGAAGGGCGGGCCGAGACCCAGTACTTC.

This chain uses TRBV6-2 or TRBV6-3 with TRBJ2-1; a weak D match, TRBD1 (6 bases). This CDR3 region has 17 residues. Trimming left V 7 bases short and J 5 bases short, with 24 bases between. Germline CDR1 and CDR2: MNHEY and SVGEGT. This CDR3 reads CASTDRLPATIHNEQFF. The CDR3 DNA is TGTGCCAGCACCGACAGGCTACCAGCCACAATTCACAATGAGCAGTTCTTC.

Ten or more counts support this clonotype. The DNA of the CDR3 is TGTGCCAGCAGCGTAGAACTAGCGGACCAAGAGACCCAGTACTTC. Translating gives CASSVELADQETQYF. The chain is built from TRBV9 and TRBJ2-5; 8 positions agree with TRBD2. This CDR3 region has 15 residues. CDR1 SGDLS and CDR2 YYNGEE come from the germline V gene. V dropped 0 bases and J dropped 0; count of bases not matched to a gene: 1.

V is TRBV6-2 or TRBV6-3 and J is TRBJ2-7; TRBD2 aligns across 8 bases. Germline CDR1 and CDR2: MNHEY and SVGEGT. Trimming took 3 bases from V and 2 from J; bases not matched to a gene: 6. The CDR3 extends over 15 amino acids. In DNA form, the CDR3 reads TGTGCCAGCAGTTATGGGGGTAGCGGGACCTACGAGCAGTACGTC. It codes for CASSYGGSGTYEQYV.

The table lists this clonotype with a few counts. The rearrangement links TRBV19 to TRBJ1-5; D not resolved. V was trimmed by 4 bases and J by 6 bases, leaving 7 bases between them. The CDR3 has 12 amino acids. The V gene's germline CDR1 is LNHDA and CDR2 SQIVND (reference sequence). DNA of the CDR3: TGTGCCAGTAGTACTAACCTTCAGCCCCAGCATTTT. Residues: CASSTNLQPQHF.

A few counts support this clonotype. The chain joins TRBV20-1 to TRBJ2-7, with D perhaps TRBD1 or TRBD2 (5 bases each). The V gene's germline CDR1 is DFQATT and CDR2 SNEGSKA (reference sequence). Trimming cost V 3 bases and J 5 bases, with 14 bases left between them. The CDR3 extends over 13 amino acids. The CDR3 DNA reads TGCAGTGCTAGGGGGCTCGAGGGCCACGAGCAGTACTTC. It codes for CSARGLEGHEQYF.

This clonotype came up a few times. V and J are TRBV29-1 and TRBJ2-7; D unclear. Trimming cost V 7 bases and J 1 base, with 8 bases left between them. Per germline, CDR1 SQVTM and CDR2 ANQGSEA. The CDR3 covers 11 residues. This CDR3 is CSGRVSYEQYF. CDR3 in DNA: TGCAGCGGACGGGTTTCCTACGAGCAGTACTTC.

The V and J genes are TRBV20-1 and TRBJ2-2; unclear D gene. The ends were cut back, 2 bases at V and 0 bases at J, with 10 bases in the middle. This CDR3 comprises 15 residues. From germline, CDR1 is DFQATT and CDR2 SNEGSKA (reference sequence). In nucleotides, the CDR3 is TGCAGTGCTAGATCCTTGGTTACGAACACCGGGGAGCTGTTTTTT. Its translation: CSARSLVTNTGELFF.

The sample holds a few counts of this clonotype. J is TRBJ1-1 and V is TRBV12-3 or TRBV12-4; 8 bases are a match to TRBD1. The V and J ends lost 5 bases and 9 bases, in that order; junction bases with no gene match: 8. This CDR3 contains 13 residues. CDR3 in amino acids: CASSARTGLQAFF. For the CDR3, the DNA is TGTGCCAGCAGTGCTCGGACAGGGTTACAAGCTTTCTTT.

With respect to this clonotype: Being one base from a much bigger clone, this may be a read error. This chain joins TRBV20-1 and TRBJ2-7; D is unresolved. The CDR3 is 12 residues long. CDR1 and CDR2 (germline): DFQATT, SNEGSKA (reference sequence). CDR3 nucleotides: TGCAGTGCTAATTCTGCTTCCTACGGGCAGTACTTC. It encodes CSANSASYGQYF.

The chain employs TRBV11-3 and TRBJ1-1; 8 bases match TRBD1. J lost 1 base, V lost 4 bases, and 2 bases had no gene match. CDR3 length: 14 amino acids. The germline CDR1 and CDR2 sequences are SGHNT and YENEEA. The CDR3 nucleotides are TGTGCCAGCAGCTCAGGGGGCAGGAACACTGAAGCTTTCTTT. As protein: CASSSGGRNTEAFF. The variable domain in full, with the rest retrieved from reference TRBV11-3 and TRBJ1-1, is EAGVVQSPRYKIIEKKQPVAFWCNPISGHNTLYWYLQNLGQGPELLIRYENEEAVDDSQLPKDRFSAERLKGVDSTLKIQPAELGDSAVYLCASSSGGRNTEAFFGQGTRLTVV.

This clonotype was seen ten or more times. V usage is TRBV11-3 and J usage is TRBJ1-1; no definite D call. Germline V CDR1 and CDR2: SGHNT, YENEEA. This CDR3 contains 13 residues. Trimming stripped 0 bases from V and 8 bases from J, with 10 bases between. This chain's CDR3 is CASSLDGLSEAFF. The CDR3, as DNA: TGTGCCAGCAGCTTAGACGGGTTATCAGAAGCTTTCTTT.

The chain couples TRBV2 to TRBJ1-4; tentative D call: TRBD1 (6 bases). Trimming left V 5 bases short and J 7 bases short, with 11 bases between. CDR1 and CDR2 from the germline V gene are SNHLY and FYNNEI. CDR3 length: 13 residues. The CDR3 bases are TGTGCCAGCAGTCCTAAGACAGGTGAAAAACTGTTTTTT. It specifies CASSPKTGEKLFF.

V usage is TRBV28 and J usage is TRBJ2-7, with 11 bases identical to TRBD2. The CDR3 is 15 residues long. Germline V CDR1 and CDR2: MDHEN, SYDVKM. V lost 8 bases and J lost 2; bases outside the gene matches: 8. The CDR3 loop reads CASCISGRAPYEQYF. As DNA, the CDR3 is TGTGCCAGCTGCATTAGCGGGAGGGCACCCTACGAGCAGTACTTC.

This rearrangement joins TRBV7-9 to TRBJ2-7; the D gene could be TRBD1 or TRBD2 (5 bases each). V lost 2 bases to trimming and J lost 2 bases, with 10 bases between them. CDR1 SEHNR and CDR2 FQNEAQ come from the germline V gene (reference sequence). The CDR3 sequence is 14 residues long. The CDR3 DNA follows: TGTGCCAGCAGCTTACGGGACGGAACCTACGAGCAGTACGTC. It is translated as CASSLRDGTYEQYV.

This clonotype showed up many times. The chain joins TRBV19 to TRBJ1-5, with D perhaps TRBD1 (5 bases). This CDR3 contains 15 residues. Germline V gives CDR1 LNHDA, CDR2 SQIVND (reference sequence). The V end was cut by 6 bases, the J end by 4 bases, with 16 bases between. The CDR3 here is CASSHIQAINQPQHF. CDR3 sequence (DNA): TGTGCCAGTAGCCACATACAGGCTATTAATCAGCCCCAGCATTTT.

This clonotype was detected ten times or more. This sequence joins TRBV14 and TRBJ2-2; D gene ambiguous. This CDR3 spans 12 amino acids. Trimming took off 3 bases at V and 5 bases at J, with 4 bases between the two ends. Looked up from germline, CDR1 is SGHDN and CDR2 is FVKESK. Here the CDR3 reads CASSQETGELFF. The CDR3 DNA reads as TGTGCCAGCAGCCAGGAGACCGGGGAGCTGTTTTTT.

This clonotype is judged medium-sized. The chain uses TRBV11-2 and TRBJ2-2; D perhaps matches TRBD2 (6 bases). The CDR3 has 14 residues. V lost 3 bases, J lost 4 bases, and 9 bases lay in between. Per germline, CDR1 SGHAT and CDR2 FQNNGV. DNA of the CDR3: TGTGCCAGCAGCTTTACCGGGGGCACCGGGGAGCTGTTTTTT. The encoded protein is CASSFTGGTGELFF.

This clonotype was observed at least ten times. The chain recombines TRBV21-1 with TRBJ2-7. TRBV21-1 is labeled a pseudogene. The CDR3 loop spans 12 amino acids. CDR3 sequence: CASSNYPYEQYF. The DNA of the CDR3 is TGTGCCAGCAGCAATTATCCCTACGAGCAGTACTTC.

This clonotype was found many times. The CDR3 protein is CASSYSRKAGTSGNTIYF. CDR3 nucleotide sequence: TGTGCCAGCAGTTACTCGAGGAAGGCAGGGACCTCTGGAAACACCATATATTTT. The genes are TRBV6-5 and TRBJ1-3; D is perhaps TRBD1 (5 bases). Trimming pared 0 bases from V and 0 bases from J, leaving 15 bases between. Germline V lookup: CDR1 MNHEY, CDR2 SVGAGI. The CDR3 sequence is 18 residues long.

This clonotype has ten or more counts. V is TRBV24-1 and J is TRBJ1-5; D uncertain. Per germline, CDR1 KGHDR and CDR2 SFDVKD. The V gene lost 7 bases and the J gene lost 4 bases, with 7 bases spanning the gap. This CDR3 has 12 amino acids. The CDR3 sequence is CATSRINQPQHF. CDR3 DNA sequence: TGTGCCACCAGCAGAATAAATCAGCCCCAGCATTTT.

This clonotype was recorded at least ten times. V usage is TRBV10-3 and J usage is TRBJ2-3, with D hard to call. CDR1 is ENHRY, CDR2 SYGVKD, per germline. This CDR3 has 15 residues. V gave up 0 bases and J gave up 0 bases, with 7 bases separating them. The CDR3 DNA reads TGTGCCATCAGTGAGTCCCACACTAGCACAGATACGCAGTATTTT. Translating gives CAISESHTSTDTQYF.

The chain combines TRBV7-3 with TRBJ2-1; 7 positions agree with TRBD2. The CDR3 has 16 amino acids. The ends lost 8 bases at V and 0 bases at J; junction bases unmatched: 10. Germline V gives CDR1 SGHTA, CDR2 FQGTGA. The DNA of the CDR3 is TGTGCCAGCTCCAGGAGCGGGACCCTCTCCTACAATGAGCAGTTCTTC. Residues: CASSRSGTLSYNEQFF.

This clonotype is termed medium-sized. CDR3 in DNA: TGTGCCAGCAGCCCGTTAGCTGACAACGAGGCTGTGGAGACCCAGTACTTC. Encoded protein: CASSPLADNEAVETQYF. This sequence joins TRBV5-6 and TRBJ2-5; no firm D call. Between the trimmed V and J ends, which lost 4 bases and 5 bases, there was a span of 24 bases. CDR3 size: 17 residues. Per the germline V gene, CDR1 is SGHDT and CDR2 is YYEEEE.

This clonotype was observed a few times. This rearrangement joins TRBV7-6 to TRBJ1-4; TRBD1 aligns across 8 bases. CDR3 length: 15 residues. Germline V gene sequence: CDR1 SGHVS, CDR2 FNYEAQ. V lost 5 bases and J lost 3; bases outside the gene matches: 5. The CDR3 reads CASSPWTGSNEKLFF. In DNA, the CDR3 is TGTGCCAGCAGCCCCTGGACAGGGTCTAATGAAAAACTGTTTTTT. Looking up the rest from reference TRBV7-6 and TRBJ1-4 gives the full variable domain: GAGVSQSPRYKVTKRGQDVALRCDPISGHVSLYWYRQALGQGPEFLTYFNYEAQQDKSGLPNDRFSAERPEGSISTLTIQRTEQRDSAMYRCASSPWTGSNEKLFFGSGTQLSVL.

V gene TRBV7-9 combines with J gene TRBJ2-3; 11 bases agree with TRBD2. The germline V gene encodes CDR1 SEHNR and CDR2 FQNEAQ (reference sequence). This CDR3 contains 15 residues. After removal of 5 bases from V and 4 bases from J, the junction contained 5 bases not matched to a gene. For the CDR3, the DNA is TGTGCCAGCAGCCATAGGACTAGCGGGTCAGATACGCAGTATTTT. Translated: CASSHRTSGSDTQYF.